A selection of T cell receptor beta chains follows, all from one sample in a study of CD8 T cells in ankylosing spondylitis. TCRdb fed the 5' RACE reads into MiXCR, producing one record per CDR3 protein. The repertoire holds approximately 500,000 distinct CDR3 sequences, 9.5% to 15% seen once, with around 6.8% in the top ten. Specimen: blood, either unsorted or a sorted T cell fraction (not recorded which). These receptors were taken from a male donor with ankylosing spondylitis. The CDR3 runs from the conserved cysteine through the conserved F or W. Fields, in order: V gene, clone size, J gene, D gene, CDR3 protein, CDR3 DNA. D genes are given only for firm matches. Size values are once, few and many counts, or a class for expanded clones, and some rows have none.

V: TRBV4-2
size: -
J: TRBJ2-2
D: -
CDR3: CASSQDGGSGELFF
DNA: TGTGCCAGCAGCCAAGATGGGGGATCCGGGGAGCTGTTTTTT

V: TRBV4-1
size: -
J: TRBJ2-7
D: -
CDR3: CASSQDRNSYEQYF
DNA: TGCGCCAGCAGCCAAGATCGGAACAGCTACGAGCAGTACTTC

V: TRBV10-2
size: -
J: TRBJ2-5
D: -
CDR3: CASVTKQETQYF
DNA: TGCGCCAGTGTAACTAAACAAGAGACCCAGTACTTC

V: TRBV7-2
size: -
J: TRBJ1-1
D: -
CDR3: CASSLVSVGGAFF
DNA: TGTGCCAGCAGCTTAGTAAGCGTGGGAGGGGCTTTCTTT

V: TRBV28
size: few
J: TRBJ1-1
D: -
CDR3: CASSFPSEGNTEAFF
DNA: TGTGCCAGCAGTTTCCCCTCAGAGGGGAACACTGAAGCTTTCTTT

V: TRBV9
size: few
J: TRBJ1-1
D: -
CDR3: CASSVGGFEGTEAFF
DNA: TGTGCCAGCAGCGTAGGCGGGTTTGAGGGCACTGAAGCTTTCTTT

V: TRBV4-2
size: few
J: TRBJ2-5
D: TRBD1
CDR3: CASSQGGQAKETQYF
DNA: TGTGCCAGCAGCCAAGGGGGACAGGCTAAAGAGACCCAGTACTTC

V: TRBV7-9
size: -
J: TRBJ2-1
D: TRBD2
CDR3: CASSPLPRGDNEQFF
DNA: TGTGCCAGCAGCCCCTTGCCCCGGGGGGACAATGAGCAGTTCTTC

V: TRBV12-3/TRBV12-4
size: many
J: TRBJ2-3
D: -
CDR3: CASSPQSSTDTQYF
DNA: TGTGCCAGCAGTCCCCAGAGCAGCACAGATACGCAGTATTTT

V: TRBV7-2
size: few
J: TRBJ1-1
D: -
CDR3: CASSNRGGARDTEAFF
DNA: TGTGCCAGCAGTAACCGTGGGGGGGCGAGAGACACTGAAGCTTTCTTT

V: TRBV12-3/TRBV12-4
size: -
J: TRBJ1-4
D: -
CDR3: CASSRLGGDEKLFF
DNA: TGTGCCAGCAGTCGCCTGGGGGGGGATGAAAAACTGTTTTTT

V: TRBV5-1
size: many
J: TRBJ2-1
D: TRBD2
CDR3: CASSPGLAGGSEEQFF
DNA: TGCGCCAGCAGCCCGGGACTAGCGGGAGGGTCAGAAGAGCAGTTCTTC

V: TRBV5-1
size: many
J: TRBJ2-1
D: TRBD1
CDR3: CASSSELQGSEQFF
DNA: TGCGCCAGCAGCTCGGAATTACAGGGGTCTGAGCAGTTCTTC

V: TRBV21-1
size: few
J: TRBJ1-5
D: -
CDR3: CASSKAVDRVRQPQHF
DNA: TGTGCCAGCAGCAAAGCAGTGGACAGGGTCAGACAGCCCCAGCATTTT

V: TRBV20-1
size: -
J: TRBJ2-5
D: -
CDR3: CSARGTGAQETQYF
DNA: TGCAGTGCTAGAGGGACCGGGGCGCAAGAGACCCAGTACTTC

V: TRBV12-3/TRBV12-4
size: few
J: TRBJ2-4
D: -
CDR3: CASSPGREAQYF
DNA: TGTGCCAGCAGTCCAGGCAGGGAGGCTCAGTACTTC

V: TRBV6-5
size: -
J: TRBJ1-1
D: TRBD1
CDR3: CASSLGQGEGVTEAFF
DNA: TGTGCCAGCAGTTTAGGACAGGGGGAGGGGGTCACTGAAGCTTTCTTT

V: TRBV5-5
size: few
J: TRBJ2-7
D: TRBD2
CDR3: CASSKGLAYEQYF
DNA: TGTGCCAGCAGCAAGGGACTAGCCTACGAGCAGTACTTC

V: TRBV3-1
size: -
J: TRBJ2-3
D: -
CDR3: CASSQASGTDTQYF
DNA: TGTGCCAGCAGCCAAGCTAGCGGCACAGATACGCAGTATTTT

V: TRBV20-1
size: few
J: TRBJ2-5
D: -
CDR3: CSASRAGAPVGQETQYF
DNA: TGCAGTGCTAGTCGGGCAGGGGCGCCGGTTGGACAAGAGACCCAGTACTTC

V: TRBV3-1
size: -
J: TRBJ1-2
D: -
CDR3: CASSPRGKRSGYTF
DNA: TGTGCCAGCAGTCCCCGGGGAAAGAGGTCTGGCTACACCTTC

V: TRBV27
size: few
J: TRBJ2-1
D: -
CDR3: CASSTWDGDNYNEQFF
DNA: TGTGCCAGCAGTACATGGGACGGCGACAACTACAATGAGCAGTTCTTC

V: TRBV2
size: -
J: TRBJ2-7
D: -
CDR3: CASSDRWIYEQYF
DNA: TGTGCCAGCAGTGACAGGTGGATCTACGAGCAGTACTTC

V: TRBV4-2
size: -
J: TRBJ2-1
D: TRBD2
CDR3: CASSQTSGRSNEQFF
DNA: TGTGCCAGCAGCCAGACTAGCGGGAGATCTAATGAGCAGTTCTTC

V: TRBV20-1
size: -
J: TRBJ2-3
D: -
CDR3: CSARFGRVSTDTQYF
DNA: TGCAGTGCTAGATTTGGCAGGGTGAGCACAGATACGCAGTATTTT

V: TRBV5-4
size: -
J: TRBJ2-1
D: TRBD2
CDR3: CASSPQSAGGRNEQFF
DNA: TGTGCCAGCAGCCCCCAATCGGCGGGAGGGAGGAATGAGCAGTTCTTC

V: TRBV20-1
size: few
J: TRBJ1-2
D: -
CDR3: CSAREGVGGYTF
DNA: TGCAGTGCTAGAGAGGGGGTTGGTGGCTACACCTTC

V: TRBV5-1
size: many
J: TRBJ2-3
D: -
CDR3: CASRVSTDTQYF
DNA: TGCGCCAGCAGGGTCAGCACAGATACGCAGTATTTT

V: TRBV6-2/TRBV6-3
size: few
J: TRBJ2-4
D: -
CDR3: CASRPSGGAKNIQYF
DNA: TGTGCCAGCAGACCCAGTGGGGGGGCCAAAAACATTCAGTACTTC

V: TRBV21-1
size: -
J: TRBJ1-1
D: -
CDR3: CASSNTTGQGKRVTEAFF
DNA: TGTGCCAGCAGCAACACAACGGGACAGGGTAAGAGAGTGACTGAAGCTTTCTTT

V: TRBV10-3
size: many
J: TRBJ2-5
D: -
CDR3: CAISDPRDRERETQYF
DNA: TGTGCCATCAGTGACCCACGGGACCGGGAGAGGGAGACCCAGTACTTC

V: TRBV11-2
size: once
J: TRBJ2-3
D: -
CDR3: CASSLWGARLDTQYF
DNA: TGTGCCAGCAGCTTATGGGGGGCGCGACTGGATACGCAGTATTTT

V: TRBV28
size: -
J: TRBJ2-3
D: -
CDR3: CASIFRGYTDTQYF
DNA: TGTGCCAGCATCTTCAGGGGATACACAGATACGCAGTATTTT

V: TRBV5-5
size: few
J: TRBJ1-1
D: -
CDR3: CASSLRGPSTEAFF
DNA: TGTGCCAGCAGCCTCCGGGGGCCGAGTACTGAAGCTTTCTTT

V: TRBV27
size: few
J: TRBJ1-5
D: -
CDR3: CASSLYRNSNQPQHF
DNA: TGTGCCAGCAGTTTATACAGGAATAGCAATCAGCCCCAGCATTTT

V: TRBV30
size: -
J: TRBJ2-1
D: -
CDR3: CAWSVAINEQFF
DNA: TGTGCCTGGAGTGTGGCGATTAATGAGCAGTTCTTC

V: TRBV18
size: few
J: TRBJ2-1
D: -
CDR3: CASSPRARDLPNEQFF
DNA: TGTGCCAGCTCACCACGGGCCAGGGATCTCCCCAATGAGCAGTTCTTC

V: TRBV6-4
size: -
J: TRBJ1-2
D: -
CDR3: CASSDSSRVGGYTF
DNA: TGTGCCAGCAGTGACTCTAGCAGGGTAGGCGGCTACACCTTC

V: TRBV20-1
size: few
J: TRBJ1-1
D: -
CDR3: CSASVAGDTEAFF
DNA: TGCAGTGCTAGTGTTGCAGGAGACACTGAAGCTTTCTTT

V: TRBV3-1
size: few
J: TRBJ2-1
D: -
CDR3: CASSPTRHSYNEQFF
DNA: TGTGCCAGCAGCCCAACTAGACACTCCTACAATGAGCAGTTCTTC

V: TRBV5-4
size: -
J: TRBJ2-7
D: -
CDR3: CASSLDPDPQREQYF
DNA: TGTGCCAGCAGCTTGGACCCAGACCCTCAGAGGGAGCAGTACTTC

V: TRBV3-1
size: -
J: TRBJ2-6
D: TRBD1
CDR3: CASSRGQGPISSGANVLTF
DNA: TGTGCCAGCAGCCGCGGACAGGGGCCCATCTCCTCTGGGGCCAACGTCCTGACTTTC

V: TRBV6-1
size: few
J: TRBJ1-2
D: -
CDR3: CASSPWGSVLGYTF
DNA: TGTGCCAGCAGCCCCTGGGGGTCTGTGCTCGGCTACACCTTC